This TCR beta chain derives from a study of blood T cell repertoires in COVID-19. The Seattle patients, enrolled during active infection, were followed longitudinally. Generated by immunoSEQ multiplex PCR, the TCRdb table keeps only in-frame clones and is missing some. The sample includes some 59,000 clones, 65% to 80% of them seen just once. The TCR originated in a man aged 30-40 years with COVID-19, enrolled during active disease. Sequencing was performed on peripheral blood.

This chain's CDR3 is CASRRDSIYGYTF. DNA of the CDR3: TGTGCCAGTAGGAGGGACAGCATCTATGGCTACACCTTC. The V and J genes are TRBV19 and TRBJ1-2; 7 bases are a match to TRBD1. V was clipped by 6 bases and J by 4 bases; unmatched bases: 5. Germline V gives CDR1 LNHDA, CDR2 SQIVND (reference sequence). The length of the CDR3 is 13 residues.